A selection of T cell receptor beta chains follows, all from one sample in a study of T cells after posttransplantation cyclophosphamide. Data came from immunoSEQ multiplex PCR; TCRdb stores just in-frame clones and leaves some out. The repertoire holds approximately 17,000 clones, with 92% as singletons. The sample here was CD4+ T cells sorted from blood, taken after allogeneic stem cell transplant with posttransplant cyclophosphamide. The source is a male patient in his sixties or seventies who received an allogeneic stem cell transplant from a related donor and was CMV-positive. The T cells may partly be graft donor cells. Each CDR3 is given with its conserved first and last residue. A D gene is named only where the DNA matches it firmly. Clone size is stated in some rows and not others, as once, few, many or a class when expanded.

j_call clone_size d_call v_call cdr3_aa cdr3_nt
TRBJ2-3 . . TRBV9 CASSWHATDTQYF TGTGCCAGCAGCTGGCACGCCACAGATACGCAGTATTTT
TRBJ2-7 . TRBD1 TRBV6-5 CASRTGDSSYEQYF TGTGCCAGCAGAACAGGGGACAGCTCCTACGAGCAGTACTTC
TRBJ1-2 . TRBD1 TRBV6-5 CASSYSQGGGTYGYTF TGTGCCAGCAGTTACTCACAAGGGGGCGGAACTTATGGCTACACCTTC
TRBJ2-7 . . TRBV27 CASARAQTYEQYF TGTGCCAGCGCTCGCGCCCAAACCTACGAGCAGTACTTC
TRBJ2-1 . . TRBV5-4 CASSLGGLVSEQFF TGTGCCAGCAGCTTGGGGGGACTTGTGTCTGAGCAGTTCTTC
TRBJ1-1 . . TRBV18 CASSPPARGNTEAFF TGTGCCAGCTCACCACCGGCCAGGGGGAACACTGAAGCTTTCTTT
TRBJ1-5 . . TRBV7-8 CASSAVWGREERPQHF TGTGCCAGCAGCGCGGTTTGGGGCAGGGAGGAAAGGCCCCAGCATTTT
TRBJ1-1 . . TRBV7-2 CASSAEFRGGFTEAFF TGTGCCAGCAGCGCAGAGTTCCGAGGGGGATTCACTGAAGCTTTCTTT
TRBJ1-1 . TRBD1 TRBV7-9 CASSATSTGGTEAFF TGTGCCAGCAGCGCCACCTCGACAGGGGGGACTGAAGCTTTCTTT
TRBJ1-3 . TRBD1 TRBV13 CASSPRDRGSNSGNTIYF TGTGCCAGCAGCCCGCGGGACAGGGGGTCGAACTCTGGAAACACCATATATTTT
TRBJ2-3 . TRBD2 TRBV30 CAWNLAGVGTQYF TGTGCCTGGAATCTAGCGGGGGTGGGTACGCAGTATTTT
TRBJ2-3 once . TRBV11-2 CASSARFSRDTQYF TGTGCCAGCAGCGCCCGGTTTTCCCGGGATACGCAGTATTTT
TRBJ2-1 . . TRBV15 CATSRGQTGNNEQFF TGTGCCACCAGCAGGGGTCAGACAGGAAACAATGAGCAGTTCTTC
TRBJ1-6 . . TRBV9 CASSGRDGSSYNSPLHF TGTGCCAGCAGCGGAAGGGACGGGAGCTCCTATAATTCACCCCTCCACTTT
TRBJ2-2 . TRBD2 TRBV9 CASSTRGGNTGELFF TGTGCCAGCAGCACCCGCGGGGGGAACACCGGGGAGCTGTTTTTT
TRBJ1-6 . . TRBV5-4 CASSLGTDYNSPLHF TGTGCCAGCAGCTTGGGGACAGATTATAATTCACCCCTCCACTTT
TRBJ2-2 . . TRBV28 CASSTSWAHTGELFF TGTGCCAGCAGTACGTCATGGGCCCACACCGGGGAGCTGTTTTTT
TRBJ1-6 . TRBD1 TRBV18 CASSPNGQGHSPLHF TGTGCCAGCTCACCAAACGGACAGGGGCATTCACCCCTCCACTTT
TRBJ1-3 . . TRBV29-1 CSVVGGFSGNTIYF TGCAGCGTTGTGGGAGGGTTCTCTGGAAACACCATATATTTT
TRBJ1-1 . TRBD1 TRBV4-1 CASSQVTRDRGPEAFF TGCGCCAGCAGCCAAGTCACACGGGACAGGGGCCCTGAAGCTTTCTTT
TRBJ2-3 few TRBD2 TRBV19 CASSLSGTSTDTQYF TGTGCCAGTAGCCTTAGCGGGACCAGCACAGATACGCAGTATTTT
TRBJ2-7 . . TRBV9 CASSAYSQGFVDEQYF TGTGCCAGCAGCGCCTATTCGCAGGGGTTTGTAGACGAGCAGTACTTC
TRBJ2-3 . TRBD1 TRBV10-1 CASSESGQGITDTQYF TGCGCCAGCAGTGAGTCGGGACAGGGAATTACAGATACGCAGTATTTT
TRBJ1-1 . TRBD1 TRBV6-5 CASRPDRGWIGEAFF TGTGCCAGCAGGCCAGACAGGGGTTGGATTGGTGAAGCTTTCTTT
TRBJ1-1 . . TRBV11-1 CASSLTGKNTEAFF TGTGCCAGCAGCTTAACCGGGAAGAACACTGAAGCTTTCTTT
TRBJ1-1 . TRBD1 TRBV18 CASSPPGGTEAFF TGTGCCAGCTCACCCCCAGGGGGCACTGAAGCTTTCTTT
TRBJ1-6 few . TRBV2 CASSEQGRSPLHF TGTGCCAGCAGTGAGCAGGGAAGATCACCCCTCCACTTT
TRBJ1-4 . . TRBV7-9 CASSSRGLGTNEKLFF TGTGCCAGCAGCTCAAGAGGACTTGGCACTAATGAAAAACTGTTTTTT
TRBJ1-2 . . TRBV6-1 CASLGQPYGYTF TGTGCCAGCCTCGGACAGCCGTATGGCTACACCTTC
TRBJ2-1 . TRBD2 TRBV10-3 CAINLAGGNEQFF TGTGCCATCAACCTAGCGGGGGGAAATGAGCAGTTCTTC
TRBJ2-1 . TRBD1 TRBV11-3 CASKLGQGSNEQFF TGTGCCAGCAAGCTGGGACAGGGGTCCAATGAGCAGTTCTTC
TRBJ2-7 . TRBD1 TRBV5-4 CASSTGQGADEQYF TGTGCCAGCAGCACGGGACAGGGGGCGGACGAGCAGTACTTC
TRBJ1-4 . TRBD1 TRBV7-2 CASSLDRVGEKLFF TGTGCCAGCAGCTTGGACAGGGTCGGTGAAAAACTGTTTTTT
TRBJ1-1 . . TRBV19 CASSRMGGAEAFF TGTGCCAGTAGTAGAATGGGGGGGGCTGAAGCTTTCTTT
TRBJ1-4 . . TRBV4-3 CASSQVVSEKLFF TGCGCCAGCAGCCAAGTAGTATCTGAAAAACTGTTTTTT
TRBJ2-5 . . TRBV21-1 CASEGAPGGMETQYF TGTGCCAGCGAAGGGGCCCCGGGGGGGATGGAGACCCAGTACTTC
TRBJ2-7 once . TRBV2 CASRDSATYEQYF TGTGCCAGCAGAGACAGTGCTACCTACGAGCAGTACTTC